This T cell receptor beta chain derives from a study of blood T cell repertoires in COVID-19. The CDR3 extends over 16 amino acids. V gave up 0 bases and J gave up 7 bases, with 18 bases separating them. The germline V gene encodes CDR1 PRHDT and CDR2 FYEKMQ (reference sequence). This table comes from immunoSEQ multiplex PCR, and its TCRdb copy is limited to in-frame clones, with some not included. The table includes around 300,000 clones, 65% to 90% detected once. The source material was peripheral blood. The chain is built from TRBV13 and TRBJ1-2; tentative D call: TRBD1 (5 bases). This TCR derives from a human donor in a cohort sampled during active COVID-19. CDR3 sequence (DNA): TGTGCCAGCAGCTTAGGAATAGGGGTTTTTGGCGTTGGCTACACCTTC. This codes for CASSLGIGVFGVGYTF.